This T cell receptor beta chain stems from a study of T-cell memory formation after mild COVID-19. Study findings and constraints: Pre-infection memory contained some responding clones, which suggested that cross-reactive memory had joined.

With regard to this clonotype: Its specificity is unknown.

MiXCR, applied by TCRdb to the 5' RACE reads, yields one record per CDR3 protein. This sample has about 140,000 distinct CDR3 sequences, with 11% to 15% found just once. CDR1 and CDR2 (germline): LGHDT, YNNKEL (reference sequence). CDR3 length equals 14 residues. Trimming removed 6 bases from V and 9 bases from J, with 19 bases in between. This sequence originates from an adult woman who had mild COVID-19 (a few samples of this study predate the infection). Cell type and time point are not known. The gene calls are TRBV3-1 and TRBJ2-3, with D perhaps TRBD2 (6 bases). The sample taken for sequencing was PBMCs or a T cell subset sorted from them (not recorded which). CDR3 DNA: TGTGCCAGCAGTCGACTAGATGGAACTGTAACGCAGTATTTT. Translation gives CASSRLDGTVTQYF.